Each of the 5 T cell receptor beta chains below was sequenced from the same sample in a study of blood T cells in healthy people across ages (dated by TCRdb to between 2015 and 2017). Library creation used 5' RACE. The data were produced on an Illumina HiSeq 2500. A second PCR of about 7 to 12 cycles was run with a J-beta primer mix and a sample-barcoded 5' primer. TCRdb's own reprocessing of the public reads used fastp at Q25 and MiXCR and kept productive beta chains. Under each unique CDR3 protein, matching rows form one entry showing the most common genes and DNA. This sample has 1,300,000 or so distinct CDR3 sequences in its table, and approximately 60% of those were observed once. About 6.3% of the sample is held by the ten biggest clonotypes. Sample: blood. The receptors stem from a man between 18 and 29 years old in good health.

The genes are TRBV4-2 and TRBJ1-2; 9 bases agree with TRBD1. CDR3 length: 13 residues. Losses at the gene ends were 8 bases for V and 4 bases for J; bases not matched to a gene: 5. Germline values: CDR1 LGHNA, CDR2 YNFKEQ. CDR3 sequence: CASAGTGTYGYTF. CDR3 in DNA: TGTGCCAGCGCCGGGACAGGGACCTATGGCTACACCTTC.

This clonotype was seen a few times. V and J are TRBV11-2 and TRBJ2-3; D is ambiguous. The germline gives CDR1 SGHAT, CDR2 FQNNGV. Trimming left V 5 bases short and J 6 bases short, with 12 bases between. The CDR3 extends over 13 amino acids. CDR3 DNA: TGTGCCAGCAGCCCGGGCCCCGCGGATACGCAGTATTTT. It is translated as CASSPGPADTQYF.

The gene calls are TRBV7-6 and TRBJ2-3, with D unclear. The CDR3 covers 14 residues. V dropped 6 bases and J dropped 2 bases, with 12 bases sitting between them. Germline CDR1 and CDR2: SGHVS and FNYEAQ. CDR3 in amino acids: CASSYMADTDTQYF. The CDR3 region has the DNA TGTGCCAGCAGTTACATGGCAGACACAGATACGCAGTATTTT.

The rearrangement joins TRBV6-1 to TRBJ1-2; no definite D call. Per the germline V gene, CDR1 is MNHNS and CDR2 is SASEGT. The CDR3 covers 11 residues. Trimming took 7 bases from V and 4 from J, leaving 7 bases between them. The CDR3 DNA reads TGTGCCAGCATTAGCGGCTATGGCTACACCTTC. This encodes CASISGYGYTF.

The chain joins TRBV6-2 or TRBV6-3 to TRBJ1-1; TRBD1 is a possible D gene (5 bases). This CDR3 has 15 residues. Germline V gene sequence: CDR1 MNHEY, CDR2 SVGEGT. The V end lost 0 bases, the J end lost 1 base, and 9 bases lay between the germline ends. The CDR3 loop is CASSYSWRGNTEAFF. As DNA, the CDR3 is TGTGCCAGCAGTTACTCGTGGAGGGGGAACACTGAAGCTTTCTTT.